Listed here are 32 T cell receptor beta chains from one sample, sequenced in a study of regulatory T cells in long-lasting Graves disease (dated by TCRdb to the early 2020s). The library was produced with multiplex PCR. The instrument was an Illumina HiSeq 4000. TCR beta libraries were built with iRepertoire HTBI primers and Arm-PCR amplification of CDR3 regions. The public reads were run again by TCRdb, first through fastp at Q25 and then through MiXCR, and only productive beta chains were kept. Entries are consolidated by CDR3 protein sequence, retaining the most common genes and DNA. Present in this sample are 450,000 to 600,000 distinct CDR3 sequences, around an eighth of which were seen just once. The ten largest clones capture 8% to 10% of the sample. The sample's time point, from its label and the paper: newly diagnosed GD, antithyroid drugs for less than 3 months. RNA was extracted from PBMCs in TRIzol for both TCR sequencing and RNA sequencing.

These records were also assigned to another study, of T cells in Graves' hyperthyroidism and ophthalmopathy.

Sequenced here: peripheral blood mononuclear cells (PBMCs), sampled at new diagnosis, from a patient treated with antithyroid drugs. All receptors come from a man aged 25-40 years with Graves disease. Donor details come from another sample of the same person, matched by shared clones.

J is TRBJ2-7 and V is TRBV3-1; TRBD2 matches at 11 bases. Trimming took 2 bases from V and 2 from J; bases not matched to a gene: 2. The CDR3 is 15 amino acids. CDR1 is LGHDT and CDR2 is YNNKEL in the germline V gene (reference sequence). CDR3 sequence reads: CASSQISGRAYEQYF. The CDR3 DNA follows: TGTGCCAGCAGCCAAATTAGCGGGAGGGCCTACGAGCAGTACTTC.

The table lists this clonotype with a few counts. One end of the junction varies from germline; a read error may be responsible. The rearrangement joins TRBV18 to TRBJ1-4; tentative D call: TRBD1 (5 bases). The CDR3 has 15 residues. The germline V gene encodes CDR1 KGHSH and CDR2 LQKENI. The DNA of the CDR3 is TGTGCCAGCTCACCATGGCACCCAGGGAATGAAAAGCTGTCTTTT. Its protein product is CASSPWHPGNEKLSF.

This clonotype was seen many times. This sequence joins TRBV6-1 and TRBJ1-2; no clear D. V was clipped by 5 bases and J by 3 bases, with 10 bases between them. The CDR3 sequence is 13 residues long. Germline V gene lookup returns CDR1 MNHNS and CDR2 SASEGT. The CDR3 sequence is CASSKNAYYGYTF. The CDR3 DNA is TGTGCCAGCAGTAAAAATGCCTACTATGGCTACACCTTC.

This clonotype occurred many times. The chain joins TRBV12-5 to TRBJ2-3; 7 positions match TRBD1. Germline V CDR1 and CDR2: LGHNT, FRNRAP. The CDR3 is 17 amino acids. J was trimmed by 0 bases and V by 3 bases; bases with no gene match: 9. Written as DNA, the CDR3 is TGTGCTAGTGGTTTCATGACGGGACAGCCTAGCACAGATACGCAGTATTTT. Its protein product is CASGFMTGQPSTDTQYF.

This clonotype was seen a few times. This chain uses TRBV5-1 with TRBJ2-4; either TRBD1 or TRBD2 may supply D (5 bases each). Germline CDR1 is SGHRS and CDR2 is YFSETQ. V gave up 0 bases and J gave up 8 bases, with 15 bases separating them. This CDR3 has 15 amino acids. The CDR3 protein is CASSLGGYQKDIQYF. DNA of the CDR3: TGCGCCAGCAGCTTGGGGGGGTACCAAAAGGACATTCAGTACTTC.

This clonotype was detected once. The CDR3 spells CATSDSGTSDGGNEQFF. DNA of the CDR3: TGTGCCACCAGTGATTCCGGGACTAGCGACGGGGGCAATGAGCAGTTCTTC. V is TRBV24-1 and J is TRBJ2-1; 10 bases align to TRBD2. The CDR3 loop spans 17 amino acids. Trimming removed 2 bases from V and 6 bases from J; junction bases left unmatched: 9. Germline assignment: CDR1 KGHDR and CDR2 SFDVKD.

This clonotype was detected many times. This chain connects TRBV11-2 to TRBJ1-2; perhaps TRBD1 as D (6 bases). Trimming took 0 bases from V and 2 from J, leaving 13 bases between them. Germline assignment: CDR1 SGHAT and CDR2 FQNNGV. The CDR3 runs to 16 residues. The CDR3: CASSLDSRGTNYGYTF. CDR3 sequence (DNA): TGTGCCAGCAGCTTAGATAGTAGGGGGACGAACTATGGCTACACCTTC.

This clonotype turned up a few times. The chain carries TRBV20-1 and TRBJ2-3; TRBD2 aligns across 9 bases. V trimming: 5 bases; J trimming: 2 bases; junction bases outside the gene matches: 11. The length of the CDR3 is 16 residues. Germline lookup yields CDR1 DFQATT and CDR2 SNEGSKA (reference sequence). The CDR3, as DNA: TGCAGTGCTTATTCCCCGACTAGCGGTGACACAGATACGCAGTATTTT. This encodes CSAYSPTSGDTDTQYF.

This clonotype has only one observation. The rearrangement uses TRBV27 and TRBJ2-6; D is uncertain. CDR1 and CDR2 from the germline V gene are MNHEY and SMNVEV (reference sequence). The length of the CDR3 is 10 residues. Trimming removed 5 bases from V and 14 bases from J, with 7 bases in between. The CDR3 nucleotides read TGTGCCAGCAGTGGGCCTCTCCTGACTTTC. Encoded protein: CASSGPLLTF.

The chain is built from TRBV5-5 and TRBJ1-5; 8 bases agree with TRBD1. Germline CDR1 is SGHKS and CDR2 is YYEKEE (reference sequence). Trimming removed 4 bases from V and 5 bases from J; junction bases left unmatched: 5. This CDR3 is 14 amino acids long. This chain's CDR3 is CASSLQGGYQPQHF. CDR3 bases: TGTGCCAGCAGCCTACAGGGGGGATATCAGCCCCAGCATTTT.

This clonotype occurred many times. The chain couples TRBV27 to TRBJ2-3; perhaps TRBD2 as D (5 bases). CDR3 length equals 14 residues. The V gene's germline CDR1 is MNHEY and CDR2 SMNVEV (reference sequence). Trimming shortened V by 5 bases and J by 2 bases, and 11 bases separated the two germline ends. CDR3 sequence (DNA): TGTGCCAGCAGTCGAGGGTCCCCCACAGATACGCAGTATTTT. Its protein is CASSRGSPTDTQYF.

The sample holds a few counts of this clonotype. The chain carries TRBV12-3 or TRBV12-4 and TRBJ2-1, with D unresolved. V shed 8 bases and J shed 4 bases, with 12 bases lying between them. This CDR3 has 13 amino acids. This CDR3 reads CASLWASYNEQFF. As DNA, the CDR3 is TGTGCCAGCCTCTGGGCCAGTTACAATGAGCAGTTCTTC.

This clonotype showed up many times. The chain couples TRBV29-1 to TRBJ1-2; 7 nucleotides agree with TRBD1. Trimming took 8 bases from V and 4 from J; bases not matched to a gene: 16. Germline V gene sequence: CDR1 SQVTM, CDR2 ANQGSEA. CDR3 length: 15 residues. This chain's CDR3 is CSTLSRGESPYGYTF. In DNA form, the CDR3 reads TGCAGCACGTTGAGCAGGGGGGAATCCCCCTATGGCTACACCTTC.

This clonotype was recorded at least ten times. The chain combines TRBV18 with TRBJ2-7; a possible D gene is TRBD2 (5 bases). CDR1 is KGHSH, CDR2 LQKENI, per germline. The length of the CDR3 is 14 residues. Between the trimmed V and J ends, which lost 1 base and 5 bases, there was a span of 12 bases. The CDR3 DNA sequence: TGTGCCAGCTCACCACGACTTAGCGTCCACGAGCAGTACTTC. It yields the protein CASSPRLSVHEQYF.

The chain combines TRBV10-1 with TRBJ2-1, with D maybe TRBD2 (7 bases). The CDR3 runs 10 residues. Germline CDR1 WNHNN, CDR2 SYGVQD (reference sequence). Trimming pared 9 bases from V and 10 bases from J, leaving 10 bases between. The chain's CDR3 is CARRGGEQFF. DNA of the CDR3: TGCGCCAGAAGGGGGGGGGAGCAGTTCTTC.

This clonotype was found a few times. It may be a read error: a sequence one base away is much more abundant. The J gene is TRBJ1-6, the V gene TRBV6-1; D might be TRBD1 (5 bases). From germline, CDR1 is MNHNS and CDR2 SASEGT. The CDR3 totals 13 residues. V gave up 8 bases and J gave up 7 bases, with 12 bases separating them. CDR3 loop: CASHGGRNSPLHF. The CDR3 DNA reads TGTGCCAGCCACGGGGGAAGGAATTCACCCCTCCACTTT.

The chain uses TRBV4-1 and TRBJ2-3; D possibly corresponds to TRBD2 (6 bases). CDR1 and CDR2 from the germline V gene are MGHRA and YSYEKL. This CDR3 comprises 15 residues. V shed 1 base and J shed 4 bases, with 12 bases lying between them. CDR3 bases: TGCGCCAGCAGCCAAGTTTTGCGGGACGCAGATACGCAGTATTTT. It codes for CASSQVLRDADTQYF.

This sequence joins TRBV20-1 and TRBJ2-1; tentative D call: TRBD1 (6 bases). This CDR3 is built from 11 residues. With 6 bases removed from V and 10 bases from J, the gap between germline ends came to 13 bases. Germline CDR1 and CDR2: DFQATT and SNEGSKA (reference sequence). DNA of the CDR3: TGCAGTGCCACTCCGCAGGGGGAGCAGTTCTTC. This gives the protein CSATPQGEQFF.

The rearrangement joins TRBV5-1 to TRBJ2-5; tentatively, D is TRBD2 (6 bases). From germline, CDR1 is SGHRS and CDR2 YFSETQ. Between the trimmed V and J ends, which lost 0 bases and 2 bases, there was a span of 17 bases. The CDR3 has 17 residues. DNA for the CDR3: TGCGCCAGCAGCTTGGGATCCGGGACTTGGGTACAAGAGACCCAGTACTTC. It is translated as CASSLGSGTWVQETQYF.

The rearrangement joins TRBV4-1 to TRBJ1-1; D unresolved. Trimming shortened V by 1 base and J by 0 bases, and 12 bases separated the two germline ends. Germline V gene sequence: CDR1 MGHRA, CDR2 YSYEKL. This CDR3 region has 16 residues. The CDR3: CASSQALGFMNTEAFF. The CDR3 bases are TGCGCCAGCAGCCAAGCCCTAGGGTTCATGAACACTGAAGCTTTCTTT.

This clonotype was recorded many times. The CDR3 here is CASSSNHVKGGETQYF. The CDR3 DNA reads TGTGCCAGCAGTTCCAACCACGTGAAGGGAGGGGAGACCCAGTACTTC. The chain carries TRBV28 and TRBJ2-5; 7 bases are shared with TRBD2. V lost 4 bases, J lost 5 bases, and 13 bases stayed unmatched. CDR1 MDHEN and CDR2 SYDVKM come from the germline V gene. The CDR3 spans 16 residues.

The chain uses TRBV20-1 and TRBJ2-5; 9 bases are shared with TRBD1. Trimming at V came to 5 bases and at J to 5 bases, leaving 6 bases not matched to a gene. Germline loops: CDR1 DFQATT, CDR2 SNEGSKA (reference sequence). The CDR3 has 13 residues. CDR3 sequence: CSAPRDREETQYF. For the CDR3, the DNA is TGCAGTGCTCCCAGGGACAGGGAGGAGACCCAGTACTTC.

There are many counts of this clonotype. V usage is TRBV6-5 and J usage is TRBJ2-1; D is unclear. There are 12 residues in the CDR3. Trimming took off 0 bases at V and 8 bases at J, with 5 bases between the two ends. Germline V gives CDR1 MNHEY, CDR2 SVGAGI. CDR3 residues: CASSYSHDEQFF. CDR3 bases: TGTGCCAGCAGTTACTCCCACGATGAGCAGTTCTTC.

This clonotype came up many times. V gene TRBV12-3 or TRBV12-4 combines with J gene TRBJ2-2; D is unclear. This CDR3 spans 13 amino acids. Trimming stripped 2 bases from V and 5 bases from J, with 6 bases between. The CDR3 coding sequence is TGTGCCAGCAGTTTATTGGTGACCGGGGAGCTGTTTTTT. This gives the protein CASSLLVTGELFF.

Ten or more counts support this clonotype. V and J are TRBV6-1 and TRBJ2-1; 12 positions match TRBD2. The CDR3 covers 15 residues. V lost 5 bases to trimming and J lost 6 bases; unmatched junction nucleotides: 5. The germline V gene encodes CDR1 MNHNS and CDR2 SASEGT. Here the CDR3 reads CASSPTSGSSNEQFF. As DNA, the CDR3 is TGTGCCAGCAGTCCGACTAGCGGGAGTTCCAATGAGCAGTTCTTC.

This clonotype was counted between two and nine times. This chain joins TRBV2 and TRBJ2-2; D may match TRBD1 or TRBD2 (5 bases each). The CDR3 has 14 amino acids. The germline gives CDR1 SNHLY, CDR2 FYNNEI. Trimming stripped 6 bases from V and 0 bases from J, with 8 bases between. The CDR3 sequence is CASSRGANTGELFF. The DNA for the CDR3 is TGTGCCAGCAGCCGGGGCGCGAACACCGGGGAGCTGTTTTTT.

Remarks on this clonotype: This clone may be a read error of a much larger clone one base away. The CDR3 protein is CSAPGTSGSYNEQYF. The CDR3 coding sequence is TGCAGTGCCCCCGGGACTAGCGGTTCCTACAATGAGCAGTACTTC. The rearrangement joins TRBV20-1 to TRBJ2-7; 11 nucleotides agree with TRBD2. Germline CDR1 and CDR2: DFQATT and SNEGSKA (reference sequence). V shed 6 bases, J shed 7 bases, and the junction held 14 bases outside the gene matches. This CDR3 is 15 amino acids long.

In this sample, this clonotype turned up many times. The chain carries TRBV5-1 and TRBJ2-7, with 8 bases identical to TRBD2. This CDR3 is 17 amino acids long. Losses at the gene ends were 4 bases for V and 4 bases for J; bases not matched to a gene: 16. Per germline, CDR1 SGHRS and CDR2 YFSETQ. The CDR3 region is CASSLGSSGLVTYEQYF. CDR3 DNA: TGCGCCAGCAGCCTGGGCTCCTCGGGACTAGTAACATACGAGCAGTACTTC.

This clonotype was counted a few times. The chain uses TRBV6-1 and TRBJ2-1, with 9 bases fitting TRBD2. V shed 6 bases and J 8 bases; nucleotides not matched to a gene: 14. CDR3 length: 16 amino acids. Germline V gene data show CDR1 as MNHNS and CDR2 as SASEGT. The CDR3 coding sequence is TGTGCCAGCAGCGGGACTAGCAACCCCGCTGGCGATGAGCAGTTCTTC. It specifies CASSGTSNPAGDEQFF.

The chain is built from TRBV19 and TRBJ1-1; no firm D call. This CDR3 spans 11 amino acids. The V end was cut by 4 bases, the J end by 6 bases, with 6 bases between. Germline values: CDR1 LNHDA, CDR2 SQIVND (reference sequence). CDR3: CASSKASEAFF. CDR3 DNA sequence: TGTGCCAGTAGTAAGGCGTCTGAAGCTTTCTTT.

This rearrangement joins TRBV10-3 to TRBJ1-2; D ambiguous. Trimming stripped 3 bases from V and 3 bases from J, with 14 bases between. Germline-derived CDR1 and CDR2 are ENHRY and SYGVKD. The CDR3 totals 15 residues. The CDR3 DNA follows: TGTGCCATCAGTGATTTTGTACAGATCGACTATGGCTACACCTTC. Its protein is CAISDFVQIDYGYTF.

This clonotype was picked up many times. The V call is TRBV19, the J call TRBJ2-7; D is unclear. Trimming took 3 bases from V and 3 from J, leaving 9 bases between them. The CDR3 sequence is 13 residues long. Germline V CDR1 and CDR2: LNHDA, SQIVND (reference sequence). The CDR3 is CASSIGRNYEQYF. The CDR3 coding sequence is TGTGCCAGTAGTATCGGCAGAAACTACGAGCAGTACTTC.